Below, one TCR beta chain is given with its context. CDR1 and CDR2 (germline): KGHSH, LQKENI. V was pared by 4 bases and J by 7 bases, with 6 bases of the junction left unmatched. The CDR3 covers 13 residues. TCRdb's table, derived via immunoSEQ multiplex PCR, lists solely in-frame clones and lacks some. The sample shows under 250,000 clones, roughly four fifths of them seen only once. These data come from a study of blood T cell repertoires in COVID-19. The sequenced material came from PBMCs or T cells enriched from blood (not recorded which). The sequence came from a man aged 60 to 75 who had recovered from COVID-19. The rearrangement uses TRBV18 and TRBJ1-2; 7 bases are a match to TRBD1. The CDR3, as DNA: TGTGCCAGCTCACTCACAGGGGAGCCTGGCTACACCTTC. Its protein is CASSLTGEPGYTF.